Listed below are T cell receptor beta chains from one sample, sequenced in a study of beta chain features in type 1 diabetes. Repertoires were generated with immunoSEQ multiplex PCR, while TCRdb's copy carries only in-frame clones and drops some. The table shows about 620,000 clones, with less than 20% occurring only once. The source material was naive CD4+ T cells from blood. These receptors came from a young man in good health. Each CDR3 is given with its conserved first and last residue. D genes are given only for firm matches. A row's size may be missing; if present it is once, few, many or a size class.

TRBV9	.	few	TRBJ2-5	CASSVATWETQYF	TGTGCCAGCAGCGTAGCTACGTGGGAGACCCAGTACTTC
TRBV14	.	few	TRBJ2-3	CASSQGVVADTQYF	TGTGCCAGCAGCCAAGGTGTAGTGGCAGATACGCAGTATTTT
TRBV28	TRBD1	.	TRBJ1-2	CASSSRGYGYTF	TGTGCCAGCAGTTCCAGGGGGTATGGCTACACCTTC
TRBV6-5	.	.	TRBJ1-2	CASTLTAEGGYTF	TGTGCCAGCACCCTCACAGCCGAGGGAGGCTACACCTTC
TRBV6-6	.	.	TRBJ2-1	CASSRQNEQFF	TGTGCCAGCAGTCGACAGAATGAGCAGTTCTTC
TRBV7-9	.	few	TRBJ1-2	CASSLAGSYGYTF	TGTGCCAGCAGCTTAGCAGGGAGCTATGGCTACACCTTC
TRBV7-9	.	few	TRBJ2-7	CASSLVQGNHEQYF	TGTGCCAGCAGCTTAGTTCAGGGGAACCACGAGCAGTACTTC
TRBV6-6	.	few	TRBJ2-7	CASRTLKGTYEQYF	TGTGCCAGCAGGACCCTTAAGGGGACCTACGAGCAGTACTTC
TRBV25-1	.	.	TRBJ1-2	CASSDRRHLNGYTF	TGTGCCAGCAGTGATAGGCGGCACCTTAATGGCTACACCTTC
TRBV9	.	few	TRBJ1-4	CASSVAVRVDEKLFF	TGTGCCAGCAGCGTAGCCGTGCGGGTAGATGAAAAACTGTTTTTT
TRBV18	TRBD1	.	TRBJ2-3	CASSPPGTGGDTQYF	TGTGCCAGCTCACCACCGGGGACAGGGGGCGATACGCAGTATTTT
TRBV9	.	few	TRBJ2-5	CASSVVGETQYF	TGTGCCAGCAGCGTAGTCGGTGAGACCCAGTACTTC
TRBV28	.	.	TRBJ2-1	CASSLPKASEYNEQFF	TGTGCCAGCAGTTTACCCAAGGCTAGCGAGTACAATGAGCAGTTCTTC
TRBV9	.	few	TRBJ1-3	CASSVAWQGNTIYF	TGTGCCAGCAGCGTAGCTTGGCAGGGTAACACCATATATTTT
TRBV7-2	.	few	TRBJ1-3	CASSSKGSSGNTIYF	TGTGCCAGCAGCTCCAAGGGGTCCTCTGGAAACACCATATATTTT
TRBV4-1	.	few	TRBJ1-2	CASSQDPYYGYTF	TGCGCCAGCAGCCAAGATCCATACTATGGCTACACCTTC
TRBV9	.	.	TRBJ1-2	CASSVVLEQDLNYGYTF	TGTGCCAGCAGCGTAGTTTTGGAACAGGACCTTAACTATGGCTACACCTTC
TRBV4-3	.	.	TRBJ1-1	CASSQDEGHRTEAFF	TGCGCCAGCAGCCAAGATGAAGGACACCGCACTGAAGCTTTCTTT
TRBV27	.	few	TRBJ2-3	CASSSEHASTDTQYF	TGTGCCAGCAGTTCAGAGCACGCGTCCACAGATACGCAGTATTTT
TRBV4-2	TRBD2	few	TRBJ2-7	CASSQAAGTTTYEQYF	TGTGCCAGCAGCCAAGCTGCCGGGACTACCACCTACGAGCAGTACTTC
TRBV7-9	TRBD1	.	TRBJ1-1	CASSLTGGTFTEAFF	TGTGCCAGCAGCTTAACAGGGGGGACATTCACTGAAGCTTTCTTT
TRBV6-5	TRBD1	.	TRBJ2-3	CASRQGTSDTQYF	TGTGCCAGTAGACAGGGCACATCAGATACGCAGTATTTT
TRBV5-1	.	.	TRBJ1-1	CASSLSIMNTEAFF	TGCGCCAGCAGCTTGTCCATCATGAACACTGAAGCTTTCTTT
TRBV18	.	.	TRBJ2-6	CASSPPKAGSGANVLTF	TGTGCCAGCTCACCACCGAAGGCGGGCTCTGGGGCCAACGTCCTGACTTTC
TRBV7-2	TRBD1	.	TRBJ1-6	CASSLVAGGGSPLHF	TGTGCCAGCAGCTTAGTGGCAGGGGGCGGGTCACCCCTCCACTTT
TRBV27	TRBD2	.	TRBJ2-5	CASSLVPPGLAVQETQYF	TGTGCCAGCAGTTTGGTCCCCCCGGGACTAGCAGTACAAGAGACCCAGTACTTC
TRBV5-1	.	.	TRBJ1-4	CASSLEATNEKLFF	TGCGCCAGCAGCTTGGAAGCAACTAATGAAAAACTGTTTTTT
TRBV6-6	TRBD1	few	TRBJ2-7	CASSRGTGVTYEQYF	TGTGCCAGCAGTCGCGGGACAGGGGTAACCTACGAGCAGTACTTC
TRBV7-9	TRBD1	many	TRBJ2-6	CASSLAGGDNVLTF	TGTGCCAGCAGCTTAGCAGGGGGCGACAACGTCCTGACTTTC
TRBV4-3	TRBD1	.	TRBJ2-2	CASSQEGQGPTGELFF	TGCGCCAGCAGCCAGGAGGGACAGGGACCCACCGGGGAGCTGTTTTTT
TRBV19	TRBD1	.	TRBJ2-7	CASRRSGQPYEQYF	TGTGCCAGTAGGCGATCGGGACAGCCATACGAGCAGTACTTC
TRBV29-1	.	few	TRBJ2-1	CSVGRSTGPKNNEQFF	TGCAGCGTTGGCCGCAGCACCGGGCCAAAGAACAATGAGCAGTTCTTC
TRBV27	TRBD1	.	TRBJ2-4	CASSLSLGQGATKNIQYF	TGTGCCAGCAGTTTAAGCCTGGGACAGGGGGCGACCAAAAACATTCAGTACTTC
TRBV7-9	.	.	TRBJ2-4	CASSLEGPRGDIQYF	TGTGCCAGCAGCTTAGAGGGGCCCCGAGGGGACATTCAGTACTTC
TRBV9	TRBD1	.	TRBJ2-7	CASSATGQGINEQYF	TGTGCCAGCAGCGCCACGGGACAGGGTATCAACGAGCAGTACTTC
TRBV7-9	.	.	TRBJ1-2	CASSINNYGYTF	TGTGCCAGCAGCATAAATAACTATGGCTACACCTTC
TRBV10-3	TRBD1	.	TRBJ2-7	CATLGQGSNEQYF	TGTGCCACCCTGGGACAGGGATCCAACGAGCAGTACTTC
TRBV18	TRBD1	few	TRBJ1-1	CASSPRRTGKLGTEAFF	TGTGCCAGCTCACCACGAAGGACAGGGAAATTAGGAACTGAAGCTTTCTTT
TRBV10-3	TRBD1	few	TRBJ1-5	CAISDGQGRSNQPQHF	TGTGCCATCAGTGACGGACAGGGAAGAAGCAATCAGCCCCAGCATTTT
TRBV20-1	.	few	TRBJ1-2	CSAREVYGYTF	TGCAGTGCTAGGGAGGTTTATGGCTACACCTTC
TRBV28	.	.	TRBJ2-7	CASSLWQGLSYEQYF	TGTGCCAGCAGTTTGTGGCAGGGACTCTCCTACGAGCAGTACTTC
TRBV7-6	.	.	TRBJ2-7	CASSWGKPYEQYF	TGTGCCAGCAGCTGGGGAAAGCCCTACGAGCAGTACTTC
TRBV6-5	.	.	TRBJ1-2	CASRGQSTDNYGYTF	TGTGCCAGCAGAGGTCAATCCACAGACAACTATGGCTACACCTTC
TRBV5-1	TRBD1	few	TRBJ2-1	CASSLAVQGHEQFF	TGCGCCAGCAGCTTGGCCGTACAGGGGCATGAGCAGTTCTTC
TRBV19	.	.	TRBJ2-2	CASSIENRVTGELFF	TGTGCCAGTAGTATAGAGAACAGGGTCACCGGGGAGCTGTTTTTT
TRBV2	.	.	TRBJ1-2	CASSEQGNYGYTF	TGTGCCAGCAGTGAACAGGGGAACTATGGCTACACCTTC
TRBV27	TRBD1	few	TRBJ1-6	CASTGQGPSSPLHF	TGTGCCAGCACAGGACAGGGGCCCTCCTCACCCCTCCACTTT
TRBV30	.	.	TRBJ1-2	CAWSVGGPNYGYTF	TGTGCCTGGAGTGTAGGCGGACCCAACTATGGCTACACCTTC